The table lists the clone carrying this TCR beta chain with a few counts. Its antigen remains unidentified. Losses at the gene ends were 1 base for V and 2 bases for J; bases not matched to a gene: 7. Germline CDR1 reads SGHVS; CDR2 reads FQNEAQ. This CDR3 comprises 16 residues. The data originate from a study of cytomegalovirus exposure and HLA in healthy donors. Study outcomes and limitations: Most TCR beta V segments were productive about 87% or about 30% of the time in an earlier analysis. Within a later analysis, the majority of CMV-associated TCR beta chains appeared HLA-restricted. Differences between HLA loci emerged in a later analysis of TCR association rates, with DRB1 most and HLA-C fewest.

PCR amplification relied on 60 Vbeta primers (plus 13 Jbeta primers). This table comes from immunoSEQ multiplex PCR, and its TCRdb copy is limited to in-frame clones, with some not included. Of about 70,000 clones in the sample, roughly 60% were seen once. The gene calls are TRBV7-8 and TRBJ2-7; 8 bases map to TRBD2. The clonotype originates from a man younger than 40 in good health and CMV-seronegative. The sequenced material came from PBMCs. The CDR3 sequence: CASSLVLAGPTYEQYF. The CDR3 nucleotides are TGTGCCAGCAGCTTAGTCTTAGCGGGACCGACCTACGAGCAGTACTTC.